Below are 12 T cell receptor beta chains sequenced from a single sample in a study of tumor-infiltrating lymphocytes in primary liver carcinoma. Priming with a constant-region primer yielded TCR beta cDNA from 500 ng total RNA. Three rounds of nested multiplex PCR with slightly modified ARM-PCR produced TCR beta libraries. The opening two PCR rounds, around 9 cycles each, paired TRBV1-TRBV30 forward primers with a C-beta reverse primer. TCRdb processed the multiplex PCR reads anew with MiXCR; each CDR3 protein has one entry. The data show 60,000 to 90,000 distinct CDR3 sequences, roughly three quarters seen once. Without any cell sorting, about 19-32 mg of bulk tissue yielded co-extracted RNA and DNA. Sample: liver tumor tissue from sampling region 4. Subset: tumor region T4, right-lateral pole. The origin of the receptors is a man aged 35 to 55 with primary liver carcinoma and hepatitis B virus infection.

Notes on this clonotype: This may come from a read error, since a much larger clone is one base off. The gene calls are TRBV7-9 and TRBJ2-5; 10 bases fit TRBD2. The CDR3 is 16 amino acids. Germline V gene sequence: CDR1 SEHNR, CDR2 FQNEAQ (reference sequence). CDR3: CTSSSPASGSTKTQYF. The CDR3 DNA reads TGTACCAGCAGCTCACCCGCTAGCGGGAGTACGAAGACCCAGTACTTC.

Details on this clonotype: A much larger clone lies a single base off, so this may be a read error. The rearrangement uses TRBV28 and TRBJ2-7; D might be TRBD1 or TRBD2, each matching 6 bases. The CDR3 extends over 14 amino acids. Germline-derived CDR1 and CDR2 are MDHEN and SYDVKM. The CDR3 sequence is CASSLYRDSAERYF. CDR3 bases: TGTGCCAGCAGTTTATACAGGGACTCGGCCGAGCGGTACTTC.

The V gene is TRBV6-2 or TRBV6-3, the J gene TRBJ2-7, with 10 bases that match TRBD1. The V gene's germline CDR1 is MNHEY and CDR2 SVGEGT. Trimming removed 5 bases from V and 6 bases from J; junction bases left unmatched: 7. The CDR3 spans 14 residues. The CDR3 reads CASSDRDRGGEQYF. CDR3 sequence (DNA): TGTGCCAGCAGTGACCGGGACAGGGGAGGCGAGCAGTACTTC.

Notes on this clonotype: Since no conserved phenylalanine or tryptophan closes the CDR3, a read error is the likely cause. The chain is built from TRBV10-3 and TRBJ1-2; D might be TRBD1 (5 bases). Germline assignment: CDR1 ENHRY and CDR2 SYGVKD. CDR3 length: 13 residues. The CDR3 DNA reads as TGTGACATCAGTGATGGGCAGGGCTATGGCTACACCCTC. Its protein product is CDISDGQGYGYTL.

The sample holds many counts of this clonotype. The chain has TRBV14 and TRBJ1-6, with D uncertain. The germline V and J ends were trimmed by 6 bases and 13 bases, with 13 bases remaining between them. Germline V CDR1 and CDR2: SGHDN, FVKESK. The CDR3 totals 12 residues. CDR3 region: CASRPGTKPLHF. For the CDR3, the DNA is TGTGCCAGCAGGCCGGGCACGAAGCCCCTCCACTTT.

The table lists this clonotype with a few counts. One junction end disagrees with the germline gene, perhaps due to a read error. The V gene is TRBV6-5, the J gene TRBJ2-7, with TRBD1 as a possible D gene (7 bases). The CDR3 loop spans 15 amino acids. The germline gives CDR1 MNHEY, CDR2 SVGAGI. The CDR3 DNA reads TGTGCCAACAGTACTACAGGGGCCACGCGGGATGGGCGGTACTTC. Translating it yields CANSTTGATRDGRYF.

Worth noting for this clonotype: A read error may account for a junction end that differs from germline. The chain couples TRBV11-2 to TRBJ1-1; D call uncertain. The CDR3 spans 14 residues. The germline CDR1 and CDR2 sequences are SGHAT and FQNNGV. The CDR3 bases are TGTGCGAGCAGCTTATCGTGTGAAAGTACTGAAGCTTTCTTT. Translation: CASSLSCESTEAFF.

To note about this clonotype: This may be a read error: a much more frequent sequence differs by one nucleotide. The chain carries TRBV2 and TRBJ2-1; 8 bases align to TRBD1. Germline V gives CDR1 SNHLY, CDR2 FYNNEI. This CDR3 has 15 amino acids. The V segment lost 4 bases and the J segment 6 bases; nucleotides outside the gene matches: 8. CDR3 sequence: CASSVGRGLFNEQFF. In DNA, the CDR3 is TGTGCCAGCAGTGTAGGCAGGGGGCTTTTCAATGAGCAGTTCTTC.

This clonotype was detected once. The final CDR3 position lacks the conserved phenylalanine or tryptophan, pointing to a likely read error. CDR3 residues: CSSSLGTAQETQYL. The DNA for the CDR3 is TGCTCCAGCAGCTTAGGGACAGCGCAAGAGACCCAGTACTTA. The V gene is TRBV11-2, the J gene TRBJ2-5; 7 bases agree with TRBD1. From germline, CDR1 is SGHAT and CDR2 FQNNGV. CDR3 size: 14 residues.

On this clonotype itself: One end of the junction varies from germline; a read error may be responsible. The chain links TRBV10-3 to TRBJ1-1; D possibly corresponds to TRBD1 (5 bases). This CDR3 is built from 13 residues. CDR1 and CDR2 from the germline V gene are ENHRY and SYGVKD. The CDR3: CAISLELDTEALF. The CDR3 coding sequence is TGTGCCATCAGCCTTGAGTTGGACACTGAAGCTCTCTTT.

Regarding this clonotype: The junction departs from the called germline gene at one end, perhaps through a read error. V usage is TRBV6-6 and J usage is TRBJ2-3, with D possibly TRBD1 on 5 matching bases. CDR1 MNHNY and CDR2 SVGAGI come from the germline V gene (reference sequence). There are 12 residues in the CDR3. CDR3 sequence reads: CAIMTETDTQYF. The CDR3 bases are TGTGCCATCATGACAGAAACAGACACGCAGTATTTT.

A word on this clonotype: A read error may account for a junction end that differs from germline. V and J are TRBV12-3 or TRBV12-4 and TRBJ2-6; a weak D match, TRBD1 (5 bases). This CDR3 has 13 amino acids. The CDR3 region is CTSYRSGANILTF. Here the CDR3 DNA reads TGTACCAGCTACCGGTCTGGGGCCAACATCCTGACTTTC.